Following are 5 T cell receptor beta chains from one sample sequenced in a study of CD4 T cells in relation to SARS-CoV-2 and coronaviruses. CD4+ T cells from unexposed donors were obtained before the COVID-19 pandemic (2011-2018). Isolation of CD4+ T cells took place after less than 11 days in culture. These TCRs are of unknown antigen specificity. Profiling relied on immunoSEQ multiplex PCR, and the TCRdb table lists in-frame clones only, not all of them. Of around 25,000 clones listed, about 75% were seen once; the top ten hold around 12%. The sequenced sample was CD4+ T cells from PBMCs, cultured in vitro. The receptors derive from a human donor in good health.

For the CDR3, the DNA is TGTGCCAGCTCACTTATCACCACCGGGGAGCTGTTTTTT. This encodes CASSLITTGELFF. The rearrangement links TRBV18 to TRBJ2-2; no clear D. The length of the CDR3 is 13 residues. Germline V gene sequence: CDR1 KGHSH, CDR2 LQKENI. V was clipped by 4 bases and J by 4 bases, with 7 bases between them.

This rearrangement joins TRBV2 to TRBJ1-1; D not certain. The CDR3 has 13 residues. V lost 4 bases, J lost 0 bases, and 6 bases lay in between. In germline, CDR1 is SNHLY, CDR2 FYNNEI. As DNA, the CDR3 is TGTGCCAGCAGTGGAAGGATGAACACTGAAGCTTTCTTT. Its translation is CASSGRMNTEAFF.

The V and J genes are TRBV5-1 and TRBJ2-7; 9 positions agree with TRBD1. Germline CDR1 reads SGHRS; CDR2 reads YFSETQ. Trimming at V came to 4 bases and at J to 3 bases, leaving 8 bases not matched to a gene. This CDR3 is 15 amino acids long. The CDR3 sequence: CASSQTGQGVYEQYF. The CDR3 nucleotides read TGCGCCAGCAGCCAAACGGGACAGGGAGTCTACGAGCAGTACTTC.

This clone is a singleton in its sample. The chain is built from TRBV5-1 and TRBJ1-1, with 7 bases matching TRBD1. The trim removed 7 bases at V and 1 base at J, leaving 4 bases unmatched. The CDR3 has 13 residues. Germline CDR1 is SGHRS and CDR2 is YFSETQ. The CDR3 reads CASSGQQNTEAFF. CDR3 DNA: TGCGCCAGCTCGGGACAGCAGAACACTGAAGCTTTCTTT.

J is TRBJ2-1 and V is TRBV6-2 or TRBV6-3; D is tentatively TRBD1 or TRBD2 (5 bases each). V was clipped by 2 bases and J by 10 bases, with 15 bases between them. CDR1 is MNHEY and CDR2 is SVGEGT in the germline V gene. There are 14 residues in the CDR3. DNA for the CDR3: TGTGCCAGCAGTTACGTGGGGACGGTCGGGGAGCAGTTCTTC. Protein sequence: CASSYVGTVGEQFF.